This T cell receptor (beta chain) is drawn from a study of T cell repertoires in cytomegalovirus infection. Germline V gene lookup returns CDR1 SGHVT and CDR2 SQSDAQ. Trimming at V came to 5 bases and at J to 10 bases, leaving 14 bases not matched to a gene. The length of the CDR3 is 15 residues. A single record per CDR3 protein comes from TCRdb applying MiXCR to the reads. Seen here are roughly 990,000 distinct CDR3 sequences, roughly 30% observed once, and the top ten hold 11% to 15%. In regard to this clonotype: Its target is unknown.

The gene calls are TRBV7-4 and TRBJ2-5; 9 nucleotides match TRBD1. The sequencing used cultured CD8+ T cells from PBMCs, collected from culture after CMV antigen stimulation. The receptor comes from a human donor in good health (CMV status not recorded). Some clones in this sample may be carry-over from other donors' samples. The DNA of the CDR3 is TGTGCCAGCAGCGCGCGGGACAGGGTGGGAGTCATCCAGTACTTC. It is translated as CASSARDRVGVIQYF.